The source of this T cell receptor (beta chain) is a study of CD8 T cells in Susac syndrome. Roughly 0.45 to 1 ug RNA was reverse transcribed with random hexamers. TCRdb redid the calling of the immunoSEQ multiplex PCR reads with MiXCR, one entry per CDR3 protein. The sample holds 85,000 to 95,000 distinct CDR3 sequences, just under 95% seen once. Trimming left V 1 base short and J 3 bases short, with 15 bases between. The CDR3 extends over 16 amino acids. Germline V CDR1 and CDR2: SEHNR, FQNEAQ (reference sequence). The origin of this receptor is a human donor with Susac syndrome. Sequenced material: CD4+ T cells from PBMCs. This chain joins TRBV7-9 and TRBJ2-5; weak D call: TRBD2 (5 bases). CDR3: CASSLVEATLEETQYF. In DNA, the CDR3 is TGTGCCAGCAGCTTAGTGGAGGCGACTCTTGAAGAGACCCAGTACTTC.